Included here is one T cell receptor (beta chain) sequence, with context. Sequenced by immunoSEQ multiplex PCR; TCRdb stores in-frame clones only, minus some. Of fewer than 70,000 clones listed, roughly 85% are singletons. This specimen belongs to a study of radiotherapy plus CTLA-4 blockade in lung cancer. Overall study context: Objective response was observed in about 19% of patients, and disease control in roughly 30%.

Those patients who had chemo-refractory metastatic non-small-cell lung cancer were given focal radiation along with CTLA-4 blockade through ipilimumab. The trim removed 3 bases at V and 5 bases at J, leaving 7 bases unmatched. CDR1 is SGDLS, CDR2 YYNGEE, per germline. The CDR3 has 17 residues. The receptor's source is a human donor with non-small cell lung cancer who had a complete response to radiotherapy plus ipilimumab. The source was peripheral blood, collected from a patient treated with radiotherapy plus ipilimumab. V is TRBV9 and J is TRBJ2-4, with TRBD2 matching 14 bases. The CDR3 DNA reads TGTGCCAGCAGCGAGACTAGCGGGAGGGCCGTCGAAAACATTCAGTACTTC. Translation gives CASSETSGRAVENIQYF.